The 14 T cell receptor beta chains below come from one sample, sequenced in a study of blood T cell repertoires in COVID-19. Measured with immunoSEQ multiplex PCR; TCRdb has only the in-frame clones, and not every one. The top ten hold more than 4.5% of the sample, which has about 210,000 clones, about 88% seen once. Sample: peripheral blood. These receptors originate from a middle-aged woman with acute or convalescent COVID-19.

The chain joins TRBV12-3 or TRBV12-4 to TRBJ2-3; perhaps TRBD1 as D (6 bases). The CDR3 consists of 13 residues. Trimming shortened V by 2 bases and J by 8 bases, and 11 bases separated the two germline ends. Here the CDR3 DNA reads TGTGCCAGCAGTTTAACAGGGATCGGTACGCAGTATTTT. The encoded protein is CASSLTGIGTQYF.

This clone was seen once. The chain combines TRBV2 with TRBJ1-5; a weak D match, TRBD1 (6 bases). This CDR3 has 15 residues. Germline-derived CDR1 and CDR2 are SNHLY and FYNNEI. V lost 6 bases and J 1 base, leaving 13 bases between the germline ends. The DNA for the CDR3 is TGTGCCAGCAGGCTGGACCAGGGGAGCAATCAGCCCCAGCATTTT. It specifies CASRLDQGSNQPQHF.

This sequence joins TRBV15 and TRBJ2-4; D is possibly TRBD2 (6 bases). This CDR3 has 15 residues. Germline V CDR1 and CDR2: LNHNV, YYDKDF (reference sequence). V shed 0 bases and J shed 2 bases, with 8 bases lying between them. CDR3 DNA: TGTGCCACCAGCAGAGACGGGGGTTCCAAAAACATTCAGTACTTC. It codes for CATSRDGGSKNIQYF.

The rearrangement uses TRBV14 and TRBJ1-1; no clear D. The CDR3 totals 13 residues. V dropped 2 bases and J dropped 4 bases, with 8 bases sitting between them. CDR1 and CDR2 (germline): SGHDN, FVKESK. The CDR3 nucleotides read TGTGCCAGCAGCCAAACGGGATTCACTGAAGCTTTCTTT. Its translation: CASSQTGFTEAFF.

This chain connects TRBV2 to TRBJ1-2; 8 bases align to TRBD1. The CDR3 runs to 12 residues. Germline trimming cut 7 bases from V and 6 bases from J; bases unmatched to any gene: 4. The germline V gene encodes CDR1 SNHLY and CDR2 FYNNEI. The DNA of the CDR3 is TGTGCCAGCATGCGACAGGGGAATGGCTACACCTTC. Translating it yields CASMRQGNGYTF.

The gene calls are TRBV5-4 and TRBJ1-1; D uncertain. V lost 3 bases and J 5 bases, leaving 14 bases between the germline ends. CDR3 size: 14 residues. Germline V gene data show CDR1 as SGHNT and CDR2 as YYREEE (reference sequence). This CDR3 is CASSYRGGATEAFF. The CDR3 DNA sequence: TGTGCCAGCAGCTACCGAGGTGGTGCGACTGAAGCTTTCTTT.

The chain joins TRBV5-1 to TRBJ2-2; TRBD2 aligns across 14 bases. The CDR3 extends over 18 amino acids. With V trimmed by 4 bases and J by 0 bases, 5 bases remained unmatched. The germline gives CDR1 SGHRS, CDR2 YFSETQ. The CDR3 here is CASSHGLAGGANTGELFF. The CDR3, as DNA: TGCGCCAGCAGCCACGGACTAGCGGGGGGCGCGAACACCGGGGAGCTGTTTTTT.

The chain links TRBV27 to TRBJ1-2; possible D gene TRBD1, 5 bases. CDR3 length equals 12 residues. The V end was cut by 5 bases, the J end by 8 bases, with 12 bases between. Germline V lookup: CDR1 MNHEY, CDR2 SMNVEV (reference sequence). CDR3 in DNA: TGTGCCAGCAGTGAAACAGGTTACGGCTACACCTTC. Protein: CASSETGYGYTF.

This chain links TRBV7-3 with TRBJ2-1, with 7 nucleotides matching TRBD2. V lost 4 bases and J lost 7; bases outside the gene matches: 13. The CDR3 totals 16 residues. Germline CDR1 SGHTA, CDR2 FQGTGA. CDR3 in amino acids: CASSSLSPGLPNEQFF. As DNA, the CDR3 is TGTGCCAGCAGCTCTCTATCGCCGGGACTACCTAATGAGCAGTTCTTC.

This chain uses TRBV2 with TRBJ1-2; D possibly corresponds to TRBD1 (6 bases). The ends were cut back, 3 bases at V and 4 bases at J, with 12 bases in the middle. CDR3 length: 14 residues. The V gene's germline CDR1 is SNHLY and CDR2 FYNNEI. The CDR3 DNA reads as TGTGCCAGCAGTGATGTTGACAGGAGCTATGGCTACACCTTC. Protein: CASSDVDRSYGYTF.

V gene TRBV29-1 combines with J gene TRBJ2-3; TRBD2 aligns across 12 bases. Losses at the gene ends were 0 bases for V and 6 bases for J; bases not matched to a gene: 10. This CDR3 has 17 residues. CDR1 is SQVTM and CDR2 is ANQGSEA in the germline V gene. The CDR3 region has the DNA TGCAGCGTTGAAGAAGTAGCTAGCGGGGGGGCCTGGGATACGCAGTATTTT. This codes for CSVEEVASGGAWDTQYF.

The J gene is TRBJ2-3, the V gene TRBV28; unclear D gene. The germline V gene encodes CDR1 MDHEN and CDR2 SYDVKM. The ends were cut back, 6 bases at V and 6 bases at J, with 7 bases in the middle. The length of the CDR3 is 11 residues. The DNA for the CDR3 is TGTGCCAGCAGCAGTCTGGATACGCAGTATTTT. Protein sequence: CASSSLDTQYF.

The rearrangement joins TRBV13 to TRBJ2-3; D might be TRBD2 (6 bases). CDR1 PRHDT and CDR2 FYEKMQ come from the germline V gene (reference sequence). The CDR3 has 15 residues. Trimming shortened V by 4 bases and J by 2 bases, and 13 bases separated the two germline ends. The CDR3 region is CASSSRDSDTDTQYF. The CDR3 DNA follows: TGTGCCAGCAGCTCCAGGGACTCAGACACAGATACGCAGTATTTT.

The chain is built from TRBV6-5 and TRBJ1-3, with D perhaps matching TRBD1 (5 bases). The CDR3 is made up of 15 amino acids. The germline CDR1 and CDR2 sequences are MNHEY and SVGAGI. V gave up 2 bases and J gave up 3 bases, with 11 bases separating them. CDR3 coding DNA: TGTGCCAGCAGTTACACAGGATCGGGTGGAAACACCATATATTTT. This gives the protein CASSYTGSGGNTIYF.